Presented here are 9 T cell receptor beta chains from one specimen sequenced in a study of blood T cell repertoires in COVID-19. The assay was immunoSEQ multiplex PCR, and TCRdb's table has in-frame clones only and misses some. The sample has about 110,000 clones, more than 65% seen once. The specimen was peripheral blood. The receptors were sampled from a woman of 80 years or more with acute or convalescent COVID-19.

The chain couples TRBV5-1 to TRBJ2-3, with a weak D call TRBD1 (5 bases). This CDR3 spans 13 amino acids. Germline V lookup: CDR1 SGHRS, CDR2 YFSETQ. The V and J ends lost 3 bases and 5 bases respectively, with 10 bases between them. The CDR3 reads CASSSRDGDTQYF. The DNA for the CDR3 is TGCGCCAGCAGCTCCAGGGATGGAGATACGCAGTATTTT.

The chain carries TRBV5-1 and TRBJ2-3, with 8 bases that match TRBD2. The V and J ends lost 0 bases and 5 bases, in that order; junction bases with no gene match: 14. Per the germline V gene, CDR1 is SGHRS and CDR2 is YFSETQ. The CDR3 consists of 18 residues. CDR3 sequence reads: CASSLELSGLGLRDTQYF. The CDR3 nucleotides read TGCGCCAGCAGCTTGGAACTATCGGGACTAGGGCTAAGAGATACGCAGTATTTT. Full variable domain (remainder filled in from reference TRBV5-1 and TRBJ2-3): KAGVTQTPRYLIKTRGQQVTLSCSPISGHRSVSWYQQTPGQGLQFLFEYFSETQRNKGNFPGRFSGRQFSNSRSEMNVSTLELGDSALYLCASSLELSGLGLRDTQYFGPGTRLTVL.

This chain connects TRBV6-5 to TRBJ1-1; no clear D. Germline V gene sequence: CDR1 MNHEY, CDR2 SVGAGI. V was cut by 0 bases and J by 3 bases, with 5 bases left in between. The CDR3 covers 13 residues. CDR3 region: CASSYSAYTEAFF. The DNA for the CDR3 is TGTGCCAGCAGTTACTCCGCGTACACTGAAGCTTTCTTT.

This clone came up once. The V gene is TRBV6-2 or TRBV6-3, the J gene TRBJ2-3, with a weak D call TRBD2 (5 bases). The CDR3 is 17 residues long. With 2 bases removed from V and 0 bases from J, the gap between germline ends came to 15 bases. CDR1 and CDR2 from the germline V gene are MNHEY and SVGEGT. As DNA, the CDR3 is TGTGCCAGCAGTTACACCGTGCAGCGGTTAAGCACAGATACGCAGTATTTT. Translated: CASSYTVQRLSTDTQYF.

This clone was recorded a few times. This chain connects TRBV5-1 to TRBJ1-1, with 12 bases matching TRBD1. The ends lost 2 bases at V and 5 bases at J; junction bases unmatched: 4. This CDR3 has 15 amino acids. Germline lookup yields CDR1 SGHRS and CDR2 YFSETQ. CDR3 DNA sequence: TGCGCCAGCAGCTTCACGGGACAGGGGGCGACTGAAGCTTTCTTT. Translated, it gives CASSFTGQGATEAFF.

CDR3 sequence (DNA): TGCGCCAGTAGGGTACAGGGAAAGGATAATTCACCCCTCCACTTT. Translation gives CASRVQGKDNSPLHF. This chain connects TRBV5-1 to TRBJ1-6; perhaps TRBD1 as D (6 bases). The CDR3 covers 15 residues. Looked up from germline, CDR1 is SGHRS and CDR2 is YFSETQ. Trimming removed 8 bases from V and 5 bases from J, with 17 bases in between.

The rearrangement uses TRBV6-5 and TRBJ1-1; 9 bases align to TRBD1. V shed 6 bases, J shed 1 base, and the junction held 6 bases outside the gene matches. The V gene's germline CDR1 is MNHEY and CDR2 SVGAGI. The CDR3 runs 15 residues. The CDR3 loop reads CASRRQGGGNTEAFF. The DNA for the CDR3 is TGTGCCAGCAGGAGACAGGGGGGTGGGAACACTGAAGCTTTCTTT.

In its sample, this clone was seen a few times. The chain is built from TRBV5-5 and TRBJ1-5, with TRBD1 as a possible D gene (6 bases). This CDR3 is 14 amino acids long. Per the germline V gene, CDR1 is SGHKS and CDR2 is YYEKEE (reference sequence). Trimming pared 4 bases from V and 6 bases from J, leaving 14 bases between. CDR3 in amino acids: CASSATRGSQPQHF. CDR3 DNA sequence: TGTGCCAGCAGCGCGACAAGGGGGTCTCAGCCCCAGCATTTT.

V and J are TRBV4-2 and TRBJ2-1, with 13 nucleotides matching TRBD2. Germline assignment: CDR1 LGHNA and CDR2 YNFKEQ. This CDR3 is 18 amino acids long. V shed 1 base and J 0 bases; nucleotides not matched to a gene: 3. CDR3 loop: CASSQVGLAGSSYNEQFF. The CDR3 nucleotides are TGTGCCAGCAGCCAAGTGGGACTAGCGGGGAGCTCCTACAATGAGCAGTTCTTC.